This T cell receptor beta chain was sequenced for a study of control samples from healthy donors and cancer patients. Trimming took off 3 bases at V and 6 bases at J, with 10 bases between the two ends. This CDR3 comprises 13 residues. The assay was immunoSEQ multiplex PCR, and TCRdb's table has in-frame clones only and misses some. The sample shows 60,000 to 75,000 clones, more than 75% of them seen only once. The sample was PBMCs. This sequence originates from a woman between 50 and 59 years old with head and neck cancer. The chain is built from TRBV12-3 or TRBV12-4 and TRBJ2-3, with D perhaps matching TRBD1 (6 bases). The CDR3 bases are TGTGCCAGCAGTTTCCGGGACATGGATACGCAGTATTTT. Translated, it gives CASSFRDMDTQYF.